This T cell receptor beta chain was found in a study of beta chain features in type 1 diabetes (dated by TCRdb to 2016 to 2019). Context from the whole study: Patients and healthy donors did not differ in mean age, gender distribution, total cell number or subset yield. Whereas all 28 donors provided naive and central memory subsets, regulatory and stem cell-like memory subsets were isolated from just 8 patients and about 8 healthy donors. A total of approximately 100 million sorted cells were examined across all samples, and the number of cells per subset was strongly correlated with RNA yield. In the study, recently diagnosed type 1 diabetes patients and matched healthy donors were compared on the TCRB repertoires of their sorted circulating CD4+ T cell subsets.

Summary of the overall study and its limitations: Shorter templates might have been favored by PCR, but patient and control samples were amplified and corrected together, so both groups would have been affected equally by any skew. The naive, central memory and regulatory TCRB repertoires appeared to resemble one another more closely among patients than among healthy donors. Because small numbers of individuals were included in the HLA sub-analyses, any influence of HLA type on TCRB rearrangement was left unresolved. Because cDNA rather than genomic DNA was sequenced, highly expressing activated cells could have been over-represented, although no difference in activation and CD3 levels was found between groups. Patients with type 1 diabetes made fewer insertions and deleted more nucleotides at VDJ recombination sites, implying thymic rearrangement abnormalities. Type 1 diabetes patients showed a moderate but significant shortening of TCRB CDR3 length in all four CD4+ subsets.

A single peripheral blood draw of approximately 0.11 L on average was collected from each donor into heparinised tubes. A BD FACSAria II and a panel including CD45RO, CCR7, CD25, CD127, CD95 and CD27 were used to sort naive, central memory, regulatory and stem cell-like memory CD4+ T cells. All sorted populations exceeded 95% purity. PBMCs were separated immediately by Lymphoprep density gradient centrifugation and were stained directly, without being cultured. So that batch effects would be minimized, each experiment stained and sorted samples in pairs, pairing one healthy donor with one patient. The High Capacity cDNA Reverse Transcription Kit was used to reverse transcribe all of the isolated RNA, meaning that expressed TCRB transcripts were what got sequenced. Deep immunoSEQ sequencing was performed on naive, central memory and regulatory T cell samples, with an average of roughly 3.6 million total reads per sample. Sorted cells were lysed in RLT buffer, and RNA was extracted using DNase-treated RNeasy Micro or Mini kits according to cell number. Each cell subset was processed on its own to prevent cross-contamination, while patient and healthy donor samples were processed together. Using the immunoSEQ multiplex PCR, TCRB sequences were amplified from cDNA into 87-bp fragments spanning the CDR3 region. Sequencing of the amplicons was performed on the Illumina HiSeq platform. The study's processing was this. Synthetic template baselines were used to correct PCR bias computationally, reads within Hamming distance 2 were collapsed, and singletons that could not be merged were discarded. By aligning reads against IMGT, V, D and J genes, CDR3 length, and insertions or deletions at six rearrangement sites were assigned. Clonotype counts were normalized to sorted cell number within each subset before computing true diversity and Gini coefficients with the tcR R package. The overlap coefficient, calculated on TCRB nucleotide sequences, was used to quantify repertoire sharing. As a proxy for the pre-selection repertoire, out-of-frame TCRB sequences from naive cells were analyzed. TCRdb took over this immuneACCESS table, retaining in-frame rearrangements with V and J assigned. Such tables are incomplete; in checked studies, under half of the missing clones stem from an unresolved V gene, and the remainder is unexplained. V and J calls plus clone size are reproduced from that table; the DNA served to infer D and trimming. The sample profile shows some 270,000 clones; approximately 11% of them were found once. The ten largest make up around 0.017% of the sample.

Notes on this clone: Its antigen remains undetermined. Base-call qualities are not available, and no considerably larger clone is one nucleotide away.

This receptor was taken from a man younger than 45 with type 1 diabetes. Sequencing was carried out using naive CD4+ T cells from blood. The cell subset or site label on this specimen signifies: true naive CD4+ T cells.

This receptor has the CDR3 CASSEMGLTYNEQFF. DNA sequence: TGTGCCAGCAGTGAAATGGGACTAACATACAATGAGCAGTTCTTC. Recombination linked TRBV6-1 to TRBJ2-1; 7 central bases correspond to TRBD2. In the germline V gene, CDR1 corresponds to MNHNS and CDR2 to SASEGT. Including the terminal cysteine and phenylalanine, the CDR3 comprises 15 residues. Left in the record is the CDR3 DNA by itself, 45 bases read in frame from the first base. V lost 2 bases and J lost 4 bases, and the count of bases not matched to a germline gene is 5.